This is a list of T cell receptor beta chains from one sample in a study of blood T cell repertoires in COVID-19. The data were produced by immunoSEQ multiplex PCR, yet TCRdb's version contains in-frame clones alone and is incomplete. The table lists over 200,000 clones, approximately 89% of them singletons. Sequencing was carried out using PBMCs or T cells enriched from blood (not recorded which). Receptors originate from a woman aged 25 to 39 who had been exposed to COVID-19. Each CDR3 is given with its conserved first and last residue. The D gene is left open where the match is weak. Not all rows give a size; the values are once, few, many and, for expanded clones, a class.

J gene,CDR3 length,V gene,D gene,clone size,CDR3 DNA,CDR3 protein
TRBJ2-7,14,TRBV10-3,TRBD2,NA,TGTGCCATCACCCCTAGCGGTCCGTCCTACGAGCAGTACTTC,CAITPSGPSYEQYF
TRBJ1-5,19,TRBV28,TRBD1,NA,TGTGCCAGCAGTCCCCCCCCGGACAGGGGTCTTTTTAGCAATCAGCCCCAGCATTTT,CASSPPPDRGLFSNQPQHF
TRBJ2-4,16,TRBV30,NA,NA,TGTGCCTGGAGTCCCCACACCTCTTTAGCCAAAAACATTCAGTACTTC,CAWSPHTSLAKNIQYF
TRBJ2-1,13,TRBV27,NA,NA,TGTGCCAGCCAATTGTCCTCCTACAATGAGCAGTTCTTC,CASQLSSYNEQFF
TRBJ1-3,14,TRBV28,NA,once,TGTGCCAGCAGTTTACCGTACTCTGGAAACACCATATATTTT,CASSLPYSGNTIYF
TRBJ1-2,14,TRBV20-1,NA,NA,TGCAGTGCTAGTGGGGGACACGTTTTCTATGGCTACACCTTC,CSASGGHVFYGYTF
TRBJ1-2,15,TRBV10-3,TRBD1,few,TGTGCCATCCAAGCGGGACAGGGCTATAACTATGGCTACACCTTC,CAIQAGQGYNYGYTF
TRBJ2-7,13,TRBV5-1,NA,few,TGCGCCAGCAGCTTGGCCTCGAGCTACGAGCAGTACTTC,CASSLASSYEQYF
TRBJ2-7,15,TRBV3-1/TRBV3-2,TRBD1,NA,TGTGCCAGCACCCACCAGACAGGGGGCATCTACGAGCAGTACTTC,CASTHQTGGIYEQYF
TRBJ1-1,19,TRBV9,TRBD1,NA,TGTGCCAGCAGCGTAGCCACTGGGGACAGGGGGCACCAGAACACTGAAGCTTTCTTT,CASSVATGDRGHQNTEAFF
TRBJ1-5,15,TRBV2,NA,few,TGTGCCAGCAGTACACAGGGAACCCCCGATCAGCCCCAGCATTTT,CASSTQGTPDQPQHF
TRBJ2-2,14,TRBV9,TRBD1,NA,TGTGCCAGCCGACAGGGGTCCTACACCGGGGAGCTGTTTTTT,CASRQGSYTGELFF
TRBJ1-1,15,TRBV19,TRBD1,NA,TGTGCCAGTAGTGGGAGACAGGGAAAGAACACTGAAGCTTTCTTT,CASSGRQGKNTEAFF
TRBJ2-1,14,TRBV10-3,NA,NA,TGTGCCATCAGTGAGTCGCTAGCTACCAATGAGCAGTTCTTC,CAISESLATNEQFF
TRBJ2-1,15,TRBV3-1/TRBV3-2,NA,NA,TGTGCCAGCAGCCAACGAGGGAAGTTCTACAATGAGCAGTTCTTC,CASSQRGKFYNEQFF
TRBJ1-2,16,TRBV27,NA,NA,TGTGCCAGCAGTTTACTCTCCCCGGGGGGAATCTATGGCTACACCTTC,CASSLLSPGGIYGYTF
TRBJ2-7,14,TRBV2,NA,NA,TGTGCCAGCAGTGGGACAAGGCTTAAGGACGAGCAGTACTTC,CASSGTRLKDEQYF
TRBJ1-3,15,TRBV4-2,NA,NA,TGTGCCAGCAGCCACGCGGACAGATTCGCAAACACCATATATTTT,CASSHADRFANTIYF
TRBJ1-1,13,TRBV20-1,NA,NA,TGCAGTGCTAGTCACACCATGAACACTGAAGCTTTCTTT,CSASHTMNTEAFF
TRBJ1-6,14,TRBV10-3,NA,NA,TGTGCCATCAGTGATGCGGATTCGAATTCACCCCTCCACTTT,CAISDADSNSPLHF